The 9 T cell receptor beta chains below all came from one sample that was sequenced in a study of OX40 agonist ivuxolimab in advanced cancers. Here immunoSEQ multiplex PCR was the method, and the copy in TCRdb shows in-frame clones only, minus some. The table shows roughly 60,000 clones, with about 87% occurring only once. The specimen was CD4+ or CD8+ T cells sorted from blood, collected in a trial of the OX40 agonist ivuxolimab. The receptors shown here come from an adult with an advanced solid tumor such as melanoma, head and neck, liver or kidney cancer.

This chain joins TRBV7-9 and TRBJ1-6; D perhaps matches TRBD1 (6 bases). Germline loops: CDR1 SEHNR, CDR2 FQNEAQ (reference sequence). The CDR3 spans 14 residues. V lost 2 bases to trimming and J lost 6 bases, with 8 bases between them. CDR3 coding DNA: TGTGCCAGCAGCTTATTAGGGGGTAATTCACCCCTCCACTTT. Amino acid sequence: CASSLLGGNSPLHF.

This sequence joins TRBV11-2 and TRBJ1-6, with D hard to call. This CDR3 is 16 amino acids long. Trimming cost V 2 bases and J 5 bases, with 13 bases left between them. In germline, CDR1 is SGHAT, CDR2 FQNNGV. The CDR3 loop reads CASSLRHKAHNSPLHF. In DNA, the CDR3 is TGTGCCAGCAGCTTACGTCATAAGGCCCATAATTCACCCCTCCACTTT.

The CDR3 reads CSAHPEYEQFF. Here the CDR3 DNA reads TGCAGTGCCCACCCGGAGTATGAGCAGTTCTTC. The rearrangement uses TRBV20-1 and TRBJ2-1; D unclear. The V end lost 6 bases, the J end lost 8 bases, and 11 bases lay between the germline ends. Germline assignment: CDR1 DFQATT and CDR2 SNEGSKA (reference sequence). This CDR3 is built from 11 residues.

The chain joins TRBV5-1 to TRBJ2-5, with D perhaps matching TRBD2 (6 bases). Germline loops: CDR1 SGHRS, CDR2 YFSETQ. V lost 4 bases to trimming and J lost 5 bases, with 18 bases between them. The CDR3 is made up of 15 amino acids. CDR3 in DNA: TGCGCCAGCAGCACGTTCCAGTTTGGGAGGGAGACCCAGTACTTC. Translating gives CASSTFQFGRETQYF.

The V call is TRBV7-6, the J call TRBJ1-5, with 7 nucleotides matching TRBD1. Germline values: CDR1 SGHVS, CDR2 FNYEAQ. Losses at the gene ends were 6 bases for V and 4 bases for J; bases not matched to a gene: 15. This CDR3 contains 17 residues. The CDR3 is CASRESRDSLGNQPQHF. DNA of the CDR3: TGTGCCAGCAGGGAAAGCCGGGACAGCCTCGGTAATCAGCCCCAGCATTTT.

V gene TRBV30 combines with J gene TRBJ2-3; D is perhaps TRBD1 (5 bases). CDR1 GTSNPN and CDR2 SVGIG come from the germline V gene (reference sequence). The V end lost 2 bases, the J end lost 5 bases, and 8 bases lay between the germline ends. The length of the CDR3 is 12 residues. Here the CDR3 reads CAWSSGIDTQYF. CDR3 coding DNA: TGTGCCTGGAGTTCAGGGATAGATACGCAGTATTTT.

There are a few counts of this clone. The chain has TRBV7-2 and TRBJ2-7; D is uncertain. V shed 1 base and J shed 6 bases, with 10 bases lying between them. Per the germline V gene, CDR1 is SGHTA and CDR2 is FQGNSA. CDR3 length: 13 amino acids. CDR3 in amino acids: CASSLVALAEQYF. The CDR3 DNA is TGTGCCAGCAGCTTAGTTGCGTTGGCCGAGCAGTACTTC.

V is TRBV18 and J is TRBJ2-3; tentative D call: TRBD1 (6 bases). The CDR3 length is 14 residues. The V end was cut by 4 bases, the J end by 5 bases, with 13 bases between. Looked up from germline, CDR1 is KGHSH and CDR2 is LQKENI. CDR3 region: CASSQGRGEDTQYF. The CDR3 DNA sequence: TGTGCCAGCTCACAAGGCAGGGGTGAAGATACGCAGTATTTT.

The V call is TRBV15, the J call TRBJ1-1; no clear D gene. There are 15 residues in the CDR3. V dropped 5 bases and J dropped 2 bases, with 15 bases sitting between them. Germline loops: CDR1 LNHNV, CDR2 YYDKDF (reference sequence). The DNA for the CDR3 is TGTGCCACCAGCTCTGGGCAGACCTTCAACACTGAAGCTTTCTTT. Amino acids: CATSSGQTFNTEAFF.